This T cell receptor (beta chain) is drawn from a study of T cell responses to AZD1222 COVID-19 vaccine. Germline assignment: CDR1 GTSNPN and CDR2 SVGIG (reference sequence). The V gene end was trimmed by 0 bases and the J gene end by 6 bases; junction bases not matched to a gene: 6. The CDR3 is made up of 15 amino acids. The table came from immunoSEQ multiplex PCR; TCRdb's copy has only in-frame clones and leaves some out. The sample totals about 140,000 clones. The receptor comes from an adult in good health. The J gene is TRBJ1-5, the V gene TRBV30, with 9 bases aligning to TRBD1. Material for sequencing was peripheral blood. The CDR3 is CAWSVLGQGSQPQHF. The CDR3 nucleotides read TGTGCCTGGAGTGTACTGGGACAGGGAAGTCAGCCCCAGCATTTT.